This TCR beta chain was captured in a study of control samples from healthy donors and cancer patients. The length of the CDR3 is 15 residues. Sequencing used immunoSEQ multiplex PCR; TCRdb keeps in-frame clones, though not all of them. The repertoire holds roughly 190,000 clones, with about 90% as singletons. The sample holds one count of this clone. Different DNA sequences within this sample yield the same CDR3. This chain links TRBV21-1 with TRBJ1-5. TRBV21-1 is a pseudogene segment. This receptor was obtained from a young man in good health. The specimen sequenced was blood. CDR3 residues: CASSKAARSNQPQHF. For the CDR3, the DNA is TGTGCCAGCAGCAAAGCTGCACGGAGCAATCAGCCCCAGCATTTT.